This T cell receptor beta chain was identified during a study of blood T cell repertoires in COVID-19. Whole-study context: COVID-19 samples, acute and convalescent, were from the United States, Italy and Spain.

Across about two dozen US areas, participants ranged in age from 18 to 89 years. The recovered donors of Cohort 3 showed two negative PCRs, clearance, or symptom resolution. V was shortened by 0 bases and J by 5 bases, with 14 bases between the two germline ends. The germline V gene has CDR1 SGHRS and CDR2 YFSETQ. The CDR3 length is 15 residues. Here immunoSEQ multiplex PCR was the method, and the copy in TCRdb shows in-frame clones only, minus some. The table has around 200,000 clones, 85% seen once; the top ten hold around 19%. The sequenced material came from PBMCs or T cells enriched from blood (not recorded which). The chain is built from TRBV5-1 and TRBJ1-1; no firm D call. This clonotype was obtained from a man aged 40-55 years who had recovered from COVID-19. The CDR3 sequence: CASSLVTKRGTEAFF. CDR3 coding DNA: TGCGCCAGCAGCTTGGTGACAAAACGGGGAACTGAAGCTTTCTTT.